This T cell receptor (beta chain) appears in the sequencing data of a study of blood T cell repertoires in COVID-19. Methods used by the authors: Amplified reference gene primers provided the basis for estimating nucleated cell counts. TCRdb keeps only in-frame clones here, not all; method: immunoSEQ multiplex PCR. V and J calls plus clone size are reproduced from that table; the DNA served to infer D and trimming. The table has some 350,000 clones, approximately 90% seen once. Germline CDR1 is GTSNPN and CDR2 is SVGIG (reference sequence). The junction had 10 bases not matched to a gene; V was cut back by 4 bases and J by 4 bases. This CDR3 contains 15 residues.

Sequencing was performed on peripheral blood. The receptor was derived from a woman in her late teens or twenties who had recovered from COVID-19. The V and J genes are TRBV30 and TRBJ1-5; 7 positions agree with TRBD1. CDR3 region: CAWTQGSGGNQPQHF. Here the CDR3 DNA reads TGTGCCTGGACCCAGGGGTCAGGGGGAAATCAGCCCCAGCATTTT.